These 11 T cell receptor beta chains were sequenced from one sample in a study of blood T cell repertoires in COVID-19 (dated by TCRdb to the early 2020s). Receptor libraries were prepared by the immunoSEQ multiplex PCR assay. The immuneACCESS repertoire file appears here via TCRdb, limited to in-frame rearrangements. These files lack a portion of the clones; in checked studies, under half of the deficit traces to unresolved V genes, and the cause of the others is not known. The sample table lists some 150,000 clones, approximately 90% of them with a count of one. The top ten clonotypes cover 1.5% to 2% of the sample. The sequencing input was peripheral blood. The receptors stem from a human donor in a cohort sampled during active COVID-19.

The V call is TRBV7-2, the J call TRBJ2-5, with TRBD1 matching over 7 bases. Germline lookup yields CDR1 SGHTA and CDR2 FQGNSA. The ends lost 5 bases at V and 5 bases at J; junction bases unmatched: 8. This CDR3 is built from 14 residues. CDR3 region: CASSRTGVGETQYF. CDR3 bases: TGTGCCAGCAGCCGCACAGGGGTGGGGGAGACCCAGTACTTC.

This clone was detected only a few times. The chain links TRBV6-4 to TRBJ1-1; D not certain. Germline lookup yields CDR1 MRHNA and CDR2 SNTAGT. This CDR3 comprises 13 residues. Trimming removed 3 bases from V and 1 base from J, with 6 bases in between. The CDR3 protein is CASSEYTNTEAFF. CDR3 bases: TGTGCCAGCAGTGAGTACACGAACACTGAAGCTTTCTTT.

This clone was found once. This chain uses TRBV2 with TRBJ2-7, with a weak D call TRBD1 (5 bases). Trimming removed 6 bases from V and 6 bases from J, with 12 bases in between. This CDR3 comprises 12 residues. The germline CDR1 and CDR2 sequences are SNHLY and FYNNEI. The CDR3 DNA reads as TGTGCCAGCAGCTACAGGTTTGGCGAGCAGTACTTC. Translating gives CASSYRFGEQYF.

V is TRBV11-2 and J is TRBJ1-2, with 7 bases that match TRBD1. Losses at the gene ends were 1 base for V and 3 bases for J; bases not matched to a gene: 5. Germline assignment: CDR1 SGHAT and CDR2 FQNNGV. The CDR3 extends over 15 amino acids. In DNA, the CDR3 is TGTGCCAGCAGCTTAGTGACTGGGACAGACTATGGCTACACCTTC. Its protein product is CASSLVTGTDYGYTF.

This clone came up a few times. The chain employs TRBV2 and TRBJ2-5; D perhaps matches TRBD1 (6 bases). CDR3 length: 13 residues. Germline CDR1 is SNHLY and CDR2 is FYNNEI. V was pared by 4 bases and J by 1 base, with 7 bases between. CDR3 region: CASSGTAQETQYF. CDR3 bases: TGTGCCAGCAGTGGGACAGCCCAAGAGACCCAGTACTTC.

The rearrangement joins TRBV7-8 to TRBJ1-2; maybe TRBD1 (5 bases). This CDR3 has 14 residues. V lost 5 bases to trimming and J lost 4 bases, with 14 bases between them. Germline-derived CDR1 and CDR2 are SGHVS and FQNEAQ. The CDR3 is CASSPKDTFYGYTF. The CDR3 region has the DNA TGTGCCAGCAGCCCGAAGGACACCTTCTATGGCTACACCTTC. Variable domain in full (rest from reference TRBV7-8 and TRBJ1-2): GAGVSQSPRYKVAKRGQDVALRCDPISGHVSLFWYQQALGQGPEFLTYFQNEAQLDKSGLPSDRFFAERPEGSVSTLKIQRTQQEDSAVYLCASSPKDTFYGYTFGSGTRLTVV.

CDR3 sequence (DNA): TGCAGCGTTGTGGAGACTAACTATGGCTACACCTTC. It is translated as CSVVETNYGYTF. The chain uses TRBV29-1 and TRBJ1-2; D is unresolved. The CDR3 spans 12 residues. V lost 4 bases and J 0 bases, leaving 6 bases between the germline ends. Germline values: CDR1 SQVTM, CDR2 ANQGSEA. The entire variable domain, with the rest obtained from reference TRBV29-1 and TRBJ1-2, is as follows: SAVISQKPSRDICQRGTSLTIQCQVDSQVTMMFWYRQQPGQSLTLIATANQGSEATYESGFVIDKFPISRPNLTFSTLTVSNMSPEDSSIYLCSVVETNYGYTFGSGTRLTVV.

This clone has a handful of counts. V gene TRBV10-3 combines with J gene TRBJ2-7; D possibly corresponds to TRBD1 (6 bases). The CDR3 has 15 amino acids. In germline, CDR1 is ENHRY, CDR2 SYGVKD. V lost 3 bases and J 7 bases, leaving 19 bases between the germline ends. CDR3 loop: CAISDGRGPRREQYF. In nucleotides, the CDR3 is TGTGCCATCAGTGATGGCAGGGGACCCAGGAGGGAGCAGTACTTC.

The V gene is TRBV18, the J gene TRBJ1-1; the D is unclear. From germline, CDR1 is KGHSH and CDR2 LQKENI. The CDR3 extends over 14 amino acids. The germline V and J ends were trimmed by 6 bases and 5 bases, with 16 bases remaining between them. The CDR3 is CASSPDAVRTEAFF. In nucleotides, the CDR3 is TGTGCCAGCTCGCCCGATGCTGTGCGGACTGAAGCTTTCTTT.

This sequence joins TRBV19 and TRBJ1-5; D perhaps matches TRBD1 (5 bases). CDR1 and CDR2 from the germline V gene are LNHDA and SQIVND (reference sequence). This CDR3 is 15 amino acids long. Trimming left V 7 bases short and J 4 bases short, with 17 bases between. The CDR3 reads CASIRGRDFNQPQHF. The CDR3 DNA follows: TGTGCCAGTATCAGAGGCAGGGATTTTAATCAGCCCCAGCATTTT.

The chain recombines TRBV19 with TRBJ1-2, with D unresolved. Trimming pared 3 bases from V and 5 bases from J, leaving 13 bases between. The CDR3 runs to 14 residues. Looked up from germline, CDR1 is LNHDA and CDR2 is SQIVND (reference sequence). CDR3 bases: TGTGCCAGTAGTATGGGCCGCCGGGAATATGGCTACACCTTC. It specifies CASSMGRREYGYTF.